A single sample gave rise to the 26 T cell receptor beta chains below, sequenced in a study of blood T cell repertoires in COVID-19. The method was immunoSEQ multiplex PCR; TCRdb's version includes in-frame clones alone and lacks a portion of them. This table has about 180,000 clones, approximately 83% appearing once. The sample consisted of peripheral blood. All receptors derive from a human donor with active or convalescent COVID-19. The donor label of this sample is uncertain.

This rearrangement joins TRBV9 to TRBJ2-5; no clear D gene. Germline CDR1 and CDR2: SGDLS and YYNGEE. This CDR3 is 14 amino acids long. Trimming stripped 1 base from V and 1 base from J, with 8 bases between. CDR3 in amino acids: CASSVSPIQETQYF. DNA of the CDR3: TGTGCCAGCAGCGTAAGCCCTATCCAAGAGACCCAGTACTTC.

V gene TRBV7-3 combines with J gene TRBJ2-3; no definite D call. In germline, CDR1 is SGHTA, CDR2 FQGTGA. CDR3 size: 15 residues. V was cut by 0 bases and J by 0 bases, with 7 bases left in between. The CDR3 nucleotides read TGTGCCAGCAGCTTAACCCGAACTAGCACAGATACGCAGTATTTT. It specifies CASSLTRTSTDTQYF.

This chain joins TRBV19 and TRBJ1-5; D ambiguous. The CDR3 has 14 amino acids. The ends were cut back, 6 bases at V and 1 base at J, with 10 bases in the middle. CDR1 is LNHDA and CDR2 is SQIVND in the germline V gene (reference sequence). The CDR3 sequence: CASSPDLSNQPQHF. CDR3 sequence (DNA): TGTGCCAGTAGCCCCGACTTGAGCAATCAGCCCCAGCATTTT.

V gene TRBV6-2 or TRBV6-3 combines with J gene TRBJ2-2, with 11 bases lining up with TRBD1. With V trimmed by 5 bases and J by 5 bases, 4 bases remained unmatched. The CDR3 covers 15 residues. Per germline, CDR1 MNHEY and CDR2 SVGEGT. CDR3 residues: CASSKDRGPTGELFF. The CDR3 DNA reads as TGTGCCAGCAGTAAGGACAGGGGGCCAACCGGGGAGCTGTTTTTT.

In its sample, this clone was seen a few times. The genes are TRBV12-3 or TRBV12-4 and TRBJ2-7; D perhaps matches TRBD2 (5 bases). This CDR3 is built from 13 residues. V lost 5 bases to trimming and J lost 1 base, with 9 bases between them. The CDR3 is CASSRPGSYEQYF. In nucleotides, the CDR3 is TGTGCCAGCAGTCGACCGGGATCCTACGAGCAGTACTTC.

This clone came up once. The chain couples TRBV14 to TRBJ2-3; 10 bases fit TRBD2. With 0 bases clipped from V and 6 bases from J, the junction kept 9 bases outside the gene matches. The CDR3 has 17 residues. Germline CDR1 and CDR2: SGHDN and FVKESK. The CDR3 region has the DNA TGTGCCAGCAGCCAAGAACCGGGACTAGCGTTCCCCGATACGCAGTATTTT. Its protein is CASSQEPGLAFPDTQYF. Looking up the rest from reference TRBV14 and TRBJ2-3 gives the full variable domain: EAGVTQFPSHSVIEKGQTVTLRCDPISGHDNLYWYRRVMGKEIKFLLHFVKESKQDESGMPNNRFLAERTGGTYSTLKVQPAELEDSGVYFCASSQEPGLAFPDTQYFGPGTRLTVL.

The chain uses TRBV6-5 and TRBJ2-7; 8 bases align to TRBD2. CDR3 length: 13 amino acids. V was pared by 5 bases and J by 3 bases, with 3 bases of the junction left unmatched. Looked up from germline, CDR1 is MNHEY and CDR2 is SVGAGI. Written as DNA, the CDR3 is TGTGCCAGCAGTCCCAGCGGGGGCTACGAGCAGTACTTC. Protein sequence: CASSPSGGYEQYF.

The chain carries TRBV7-8 and TRBJ1-1; tentatively, D is TRBD1 (6 bases). Germline CDR1 reads SGHVS; CDR2 reads FQNEAQ. V lost 5 bases and J lost 6, with 10 bases in between. The CDR3 covers 12 residues. The CDR3 sequence: CASSNRVAEAFF. The CDR3 nucleotides are TGTGCCAGCAGCAACAGGGTTGCTGAAGCTTTCTTT.

The chain couples TRBV18 to TRBJ2-7, with 8 positions matching TRBD1. The V and J ends lost 2 bases and 5 bases, in that order; junction bases with no gene match: 5. CDR1 and CDR2 from the germline V gene are KGHSH and LQKENI. The CDR3 contains 14 residues. The CDR3 nucleotides read TGTGCCAGCTCACCAGGACAGGGTCGGGACGAGCAGTACTTC. This codes for CASSPGQGRDEQYF.

J is TRBJ2-3 and V is TRBV2, with a tentative D call TRBD2 (5 bases). The CDR3 spans 15 residues. Germline-derived CDR1 and CDR2 are SNHLY and FYNNEI. Trimming took off 4 bases at V and 0 bases at J, with 11 bases between the two ends. This CDR3 reads CASSALAYSTDTQYF. CDR3 bases: TGTGCCAGCAGTGCCCTAGCCTATAGCACAGATACGCAGTATTTT.

The rearrangement uses TRBV7-9 and TRBJ2-7; no reliable D call. The CDR3 runs 12 residues. V gave up 5 bases and J gave up 3 bases, with 8 bases separating them. Germline CDR1 is SEHNR and CDR2 is FQNEAQ (reference sequence). CDR3 sequence: CASSPTIYEQYF. The CDR3 DNA reads TGTGCCAGCAGCCCTACGATCTACGAGCAGTACTTC.

This clone was detected only a few times. The chain combines TRBV5-4 with TRBJ2-1; 10 bases agree with TRBD2. The V segment lost 4 bases and the J segment 1 base; nucleotides outside the gene matches: 5. Germline CDR1 SGHNT, CDR2 YYREEE (reference sequence). This CDR3 is built from 16 residues. CDR3: CASSPPTSGSYNEQFF. DNA for the CDR3: TGTGCCAGCAGCCCCCCGACTAGCGGGTCCTACAATGAGCAGTTCTTC.

The chain links TRBV4-1 to TRBJ2-3, with TRBD2 matching 10 bases. CDR3 length: 18 residues. Losses at the gene ends were 0 bases for V and 5 bases for J; bases not matched to a gene: 11. The germline gives CDR1 MGHRA, CDR2 YSYEKL. Here the CDR3 DNA reads TGCGCCAGCAGCCAAGATGAGGGGAGCGGGAGGGTTAAAGATACGCAGTATTTT. Encoded protein: CASSQDEGSGRVKDTQYF.

This clone was observed a single time. The chain recombines TRBV3-1 (or the pseudogene TRBV3-2) with TRBJ2-1; maybe TRBD1 (6 bases). V lost 4 bases to trimming and J lost 13 bases, with 17 bases between them. The CDR3 has 13 residues. Germline CDR1 reads LGHDT; CDR2 reads YNNKEL (reference sequence). CDR3 loop: CASSLRQGTLQFF. The CDR3 coding sequence is TGTGCCAGCAGCCTACGGCAGGGGACACTTCAGTTCTTC.

V and J are TRBV24-1 and TRBJ2-5, with D hard to call. Trimming took off 3 bases at V and 9 bases at J, with 10 bases between the two ends. Germline CDR1 and CDR2: KGHDR and SFDVKD. This CDR3 has 12 amino acids. The CDR3 sequence: CATSDALQAQYF. In DNA form, the CDR3 reads TGTGCCACCAGTGATGCCCTCCAGGCCCAGTACTTC.

V usage is TRBV27 and J usage is TRBJ2-7, with TRBD1 matching over 7 bases. The CDR3 totals 17 residues. The trim removed 4 bases at V and 2 bases at J, leaving 14 bases unmatched. Germline CDR1 MNHEY, CDR2 SMNVEV (reference sequence). This chain's CDR3 is CASSSRLRDSMTYEQYF. The CDR3 bases are TGTGCCAGCAGTTCAAGACTCCGGGACAGTATGACCTACGAGCAGTACTTC.

The genes are TRBV2 and TRBJ2-1; TRBD2 aligns across 15 bases. J lost 15 bases, V lost 6 bases, and 9 bases had no gene match. Germline lookup yields CDR1 SNHLY and CDR2 FYNNEI. This CDR3 contains 14 residues. CDR3 protein: CASSAGLAGGHPFF. CDR3 nucleotide sequence: TGTGCCAGCAGCGCCGGACTAGCGGGAGGGCACCCGTTCTTC.

V is TRBV14 and J is TRBJ1-2; no definite D call. The germline CDR1 and CDR2 sequences are SGHDN and FVKESK. The CDR3 consists of 13 residues. Trimming removed 5 bases from V and 2 bases from J, with 9 bases in between. Here the CDR3 reads CASSGQQNYGYTF. The CDR3 DNA is TGTGCCAGCAGCGGGCAGCAGAACTATGGCTACACCTTC.

V usage is TRBV5-1 and J usage is TRBJ2-2; 7 bases line up with TRBD1. Per the germline V gene, CDR1 is SGHRS and CDR2 is YFSETQ. J lost 6 bases, V lost 4 bases, and 3 bases had no gene match. The CDR3 spans 13 residues. The CDR3 loop is CASSQGDAGELFF. The CDR3 DNA is TGCGCCAGCAGCCAGGGGGACGCCGGGGAGCTGTTTTTT.

This clone was seen a handful of times. The V call is TRBV7-2, the J call TRBJ2-7; 8 bases agree with TRBD1. This CDR3 comprises 15 residues. Germline V CDR1 and CDR2: SGHTA, FQGNSA. With V trimmed by 2 bases and J by 4 bases, 7 bases remained unmatched. The CDR3 here is CASSLSGQGFYEQYF. The CDR3 DNA follows: TGTGCCAGCAGCTTATCAGGACAGGGATTTTACGAGCAGTACTTC.

J is TRBJ2-5 and V is TRBV27; 14 nucleotides agree with TRBD2. V was pared by 6 bases and J by 5 bases, with 11 bases of the junction left unmatched. CDR1 MNHEY and CDR2 SMNVEV come from the germline V gene (reference sequence). The CDR3 has 17 amino acids. CDR3 sequence: CASSPARTSGGRETQYF. CDR3 DNA sequence: TGTGCCAGCAGCCCCGCCCGGACTAGCGGGGGGAGGGAGACCCAGTACTTC.

This sequence joins TRBV3-1 (or the pseudogene TRBV3-2) and TRBJ2-7, with TRBD2 matching over 12 bases. Germline V gives CDR1 LGHDT, CDR2 YNNKEL (reference sequence). The CDR3 spans 14 residues. The junction had 4 bases not matched to a gene; V was cut back by 4 bases and J by 6 bases. This CDR3 is CASSRLAGASEQYF. CDR3 in DNA: TGTGCCAGCAGCCGACTAGCGGGAGCGTCCGAGCAGTACTTC.

V and J are TRBV2 and TRBJ1-1; 9 positions match TRBD1. The germline V gene has CDR1 SNHLY and CDR2 FYNNEI. This CDR3 is built from 16 residues. Unmatched junction bases numbered 14, after V lost 7 bases and J lost 5 bases. The CDR3 protein is CASTYLSTGGRTEAFF. In DNA, the CDR3 is TGTGCCAGCACCTACCTATCAACAGGGGGCCGGACTGAAGCTTTCTTT.

This sequence joins TRBV6-5 and TRBJ1-4; D is ambiguous. The germline V gene has CDR1 MNHEY and CDR2 SVGAGI. The V end lost 5 bases, the J end lost 7 bases, and 14 bases lay between the germline ends. The CDR3 extends over 14 amino acids. CDR3 amino acids: CASSPRGLSEKLFF. CDR3 DNA sequence: TGTGCCAGCAGTCCTCGTGGACTGAGTGAAAAACTGTTTTTT.

The chain is built from TRBV5-1 and TRBJ2-7, with 14 nucleotides matching TRBD2. This CDR3 has 14 residues. Germline V gene data show CDR1 as SGHRS and CDR2 as YFSETQ. With 4 bases clipped from V and 4 bases from J, the junction kept 1 base outside the gene matches. The CDR3 nucleotides read TGCGCCAGCAGCGGGACTAGCGGGAGTTACGAGCAGTACTTC. Translating gives CASSGTSGSYEQYF.

Only a few counts were recorded for this clone. The chain combines TRBV16 with TRBJ2-5; D may be TRBD2 (5 bases). Per germline, CDR1 KGHSY and CDR2 FQNENV. The CDR3 totals 16 residues. Between the trimmed V and J ends, which lost 2 bases and 3 bases, there was a span of 16 bases. The CDR3 nucleotides read TGTGCCAGCAGCCAAAGGCCGGTAAAGGGAGAAGAGACCCAGTACTTC. The encoded protein is CASSQRPVKGEETQYF.